Sequencing of this T cell receptor beta chain was carried out in a study of cytomegalovirus exposure and HLA in healthy donors. Findings and caveats of the study: Most TCR beta V segments were productive about 90% or about 30% of the time in an earlier analysis.

The CDR3 covers 15 residues. Germline-derived CDR1 and CDR2 are SGDLS and YYNGEE. Between the trimmed V and J ends, which lost 4 bases and 7 bases, there was a span of 18 bases. A multiplex PCR was run with 60 Vbeta primers and 13 Jbeta primers. Using immunoSEQ multiplex PCR, the repertoire was profiled, and TCRdb retains in-frame clones only, with some absent. The sample has 190,000 or so clones, 79% seen once. This clone was seen a few times. Its antigen is undetermined. The chain carries TRBV9 and TRBJ2-1; TRBD1 is a possible D gene (6 bases). The sample was PBMCs. This receptor was identified in a male donor in good health and CMV-seropositive. CDR3 DNA: TGTGCCAGCAGCCCCCCTTTAACAGGGTGGAATGAGCAGTTCTTC. Protein: CASSPPLTGWNEQFF.